One and the same sample provided the 18 T cell receptor beta chains below, sequenced in a study of blood T cell repertoires in COVID-19. Produced via immunoSEQ multiplex PCR; TCRdb's table is partial and in-frame only. The profile covers roughly 250,000 clones, with around 90% appearing a single time and just under 6.5% taken by the ten largest. The specimen sequenced was PBMCs or T cells enriched from blood (not recorded which). The receptor source for this set is a woman aged 25 to 45 with acute COVID-19.

DNA for the CDR3: TGTGCCAGCAGCCAAGTCCCCAGTGTCGAGCAGTACTTC. This gives the protein CASSQVPSVEQYF. V is TRBV3-1 (or the pseudogene TRBV3-2) and J is TRBJ2-7, with D unresolved. The CDR3 covers 13 residues. V was pared by 1 base and J by 6 bases, with 10 bases between. Germline V gene sequence: CDR1 LGHDT, CDR2 YNNKEL (reference sequence).

This clone was seen a single time. The V gene is TRBV11-3, the J gene TRBJ2-1, with D possibly being TRBD2 (6 bases). This CDR3 is built from 14 residues. CDR1 and CDR2 from the germline V gene are SGHNT and YENEEA. The V gene lost 8 bases and the J gene lost 5 bases, with 16 bases spanning the gap. The CDR3 bases are TGTGCCAGCTCCCTAGGGCGGGGCAACAATGAGCAGTTCTTC. Its translation: CASSLGRGNNEQFF.

This chain connects TRBV28 to TRBJ2-3; unclear D gene. The CDR3 is 16 residues long. Trimming took 6 bases from V and 0 from J, leaving 16 bases between them. CDR1 is MDHEN and CDR2 is SYDVKM in the germline V gene. CDR3 sequence reads: CASSHSRQTSTDTQYF. The CDR3 nucleotides read TGTGCCAGCAGCCATAGTCGGCAGACTAGCACAGATACGCAGTATTTT.

The chain joins TRBV28 to TRBJ2-2, with 9 bases matching TRBD2. From germline, CDR1 is MDHEN and CDR2 SYDVKM. The CDR3 consists of 15 residues. J was trimmed by 5 bases and V by 7 bases; bases with no gene match: 8. The DNA for the CDR3 is TGTGCCAGCAAGGACATAGCGGGAGAAACCGGGGAGCTGTTTTTT. Translated: CASKDIAGETGELFF.

The chain is built from TRBV15 and TRBJ2-1; 9 bases map to TRBD2. The CDR3 is made up of 18 amino acids. Germline V gene lookup returns CDR1 LNHNV and CDR2 YYDKDF (reference sequence). V lost 0 bases and J lost 0; bases outside the gene matches: 6. The CDR3 DNA reads as TGTGCCACCAGCAGAGATCCGGCGGGGGGGAGCTCCTACAATGAGCAGTTCTTC. Translated: CATSRDPAGGSSYNEQFF.

This chain links TRBV29-1 with TRBJ1-1, with a possible D match to TRBD1 (5 bases). The CDR3 length is 11 residues. With 5 bases removed from V and 4 bases from J, the gap between germline ends came to 8 bases. CDR1 and CDR2 (germline): SQVTM, ANQGSEA. CDR3 sequence reads: CSVRTGTEAFF. The CDR3 coding sequence is TGCAGCGTTCGCACAGGCACTGAAGCTTTCTTT.

This clone was found once. The J gene is TRBJ2-7, the V gene TRBV4-2; a possible D gene is TRBD2 (7 bases). V dropped 0 bases and J dropped 0 bases, with 15 bases sitting between them. This CDR3 region has 17 residues. CDR1 is LGHNA and CDR2 is YNFKEQ in the germline V gene. The DNA of the CDR3 is TGTGCCAGCAGCCAAGAAGGACTCGCGGGGGCCTCCTACGAGCAGTACTTC. Translated: CASSQEGLAGASYEQYF.

This chain links TRBV28 with TRBJ2-7; the match to TRBD1 covers 7 bases. Germline CDR1 is MDHEN and CDR2 is SYDVKM. With 2 bases clipped from V and 2 bases from J, the junction kept 3 bases outside the gene matches. The CDR3 spans 14 residues. The CDR3 DNA is TGTGCCAGCAGTTTAGGGGACAGCCCCTACGAGCAGTACTTC. Its protein product is CASSLGDSPYEQYF.

V gene TRBV6-5 combines with J gene TRBJ1-2; TRBD1 is a possible D gene (6 bases). Trimming cost V 7 bases and J 6 bases, with 15 bases left between them. The CDR3 extends over 13 amino acids. Per the germline V gene, CDR1 is MNHEY and CDR2 is SVGAGI. Here the CDR3 DNA reads TGTGCCAGCATAGGAACAGGGTGGCATGGCTACACCTTC. Translated: CASIGTGWHGYTF.

The CDR3 DNA is TGTGCCAGCAGCAAGGGGGTAGCCCGGAACACCGGGGAGCTGTTTTTT. This translates into CASSKGVARNTGELFF. The chain employs TRBV11-2 and TRBJ2-2, with D possibly being TRBD1 (6 bases). The CDR3 runs 16 residues. The V and J ends lost 5 bases and 1 base respectively, with 14 bases between them. Germline V gene lookup returns CDR1 SGHAT and CDR2 FQNNGV.

CDR3 sequence (DNA): TGTGCCAGCAGTTTCGTAGGGGAGGGGGCCAAAAACATTCAGTACTTC. It yields the protein CASSFVGEGAKNIQYF. The rearrangement links TRBV28 to TRBJ2-4; TRBD2 agrees at 7 bases. Unmatched junction bases numbered 6, after V lost 3 bases and J lost 1 base. The V gene's germline CDR1 is MDHEN and CDR2 SYDVKM. The CDR3 runs 16 residues. The full variable domain, with the rest looked up from reference TRBV28 and TRBJ2-4, is DVKVTQSSRYLVKRTGEKVFLECVQDMDHENMFWYRQDPGLGLRLIYFSYDVKMKEKGDIPEGYSVSREKKERFSLILESASTNQTSMYLCASSFVGEGAKNIQYFGAGTRLSVL.

V gene TRBV15 combines with J gene TRBJ2-5, with D perhaps matching TRBD1 (7 bases). Germline assignment: CDR1 LNHNV and CDR2 YYDKDF (reference sequence). The CDR3 runs to 15 residues. V was clipped by 4 bases and J by 5 bases, with 17 bases between them. For the CDR3, the DNA is TGTGCCACCAGCAAGTACAGGGGAGGTTTGGAGACCCAGTACTTC. Amino acids: CATSKYRGGLETQYF. Filled out from reference TRBV15 and TRBJ2-5, the complete variable domain reads DAMVIQNPRYQVTQFGKPVTLSCSQTLNHNVMYWYQQKSSQAPKLLFHYYDKDFNNEADTPDNFQSRRPNTSFCFLDIRSPGLGDTAMYLCATSKYRGGLETQYFGPGTRLLVL.

The gene calls are TRBV5-4 and TRBJ2-4, with D hard to call. This CDR3 region has 16 residues. The germline CDR1 and CDR2 sequences are SGHNT and YYREEE (reference sequence). V dropped 2 bases and J dropped 0 bases, with 12 bases sitting between them. CDR3 sequence reads: CASSFGQRLAKNIQYF. CDR3 bases: TGTGCCAGCAGCTTCGGCCAGAGACTAGCCAAAAACATTCAGTACTTC. The full variable domain, completed using reference TRBV5-4 and TRBJ2-4, is ETGVTQSPTHLIKTRGQQVTLRCSSQSGHNTVSWYQQALGQGPQFIFQYYREEENGRGNFPPRFSGLQFPNYSSELNVNALELDDSALYLCASSFGQRLAKNIQYFGAGTRLSVL.

This chain joins TRBV28 and TRBJ1-2, with 9 bases identical to TRBD1. Germline CDR1 is MDHEN and CDR2 is SYDVKM. Unmatched junction bases numbered 12, after V lost 2 bases and J lost 5 bases. CDR3 length equals 17 residues. The chain's CDR3 is CASSLAGQGQFRYGYTF. The CDR3 DNA reads as TGTGCCAGCAGTTTAGCTGGACAGGGGCAATTTAGGTATGGCTACACCTTC.

CDR3: CASALAGGVGYTF. DNA of the CDR3: TGTGCTAGTGCCCTCGCTGGAGGGGTAGGCTACACCTTC. The chain carries TRBV12-5 and TRBJ1-2, with a tentative D call TRBD1 (5 bases). V lost 7 bases and J 8 bases, leaving 17 bases between the germline ends. The CDR3 totals 13 residues. Germline CDR1 LGHNT, CDR2 FRNRAP. Drawing the rest from reference TRBV12-5 and TRBJ1-2, the complete variable domain is DARVTQTPRHKVTEMGQEVTMRCQPILGHNTVFWYRQTMMQGLELLAYFRNRAPLDDSGMPKDRFSAEMPDATLATLKIQPSEPRDSAVYFCASALAGGVGYTFGSGTRLTVV.

The chain combines TRBV15 with TRBJ1-3, with a possible D match to TRBD1 (6 bases). CDR3 length: 17 amino acids. CDR1 is LNHNV, CDR2 YYDKDF, per germline (reference sequence). V gave up 0 bases and J gave up 2 bases, with 14 bases separating them. In nucleotides, the CDR3 is TGTGCCACCAGCAGAGATGGGACACCACTACCTGGAAACACCATATATTTT. Protein: CATSRDGTPLPGNTIYF.

The chain is built from TRBV12-3 or TRBV12-4 and TRBJ1-2; D is ambiguous. This CDR3 spans 13 amino acids. V lost 3 bases and J 7 bases, leaving 12 bases between the germline ends. The CDR3 is CASSFRRAGGYTF. The CDR3 coding sequence is TGTGCCAGCAGTTTTCGTCGGGCGGGTGGCTACACCTTC.

The V call is TRBV7-8, the J call TRBJ1-1; D remains ambiguous. The V gene lost 1 base and the J gene lost 5 bases, with 8 bases spanning the gap. Germline V gene lookup returns CDR1 SGHVS and CDR2 FQNEAQ. This CDR3 contains 13 residues. This CDR3 reads CASSLELRTEAFF. CDR3 in DNA: TGTGCCAGCAGCTTAGAGCTGCGAACTGAAGCTTTCTTT.